The present T cell receptor beta chain was sequenced within a study of blood T cells in healthy people across ages (dated by TCRdb to about 2015). General notes on the study: In model experiments, template switching captured about one uniquely barcoded TCR beta cDNA molecule for every two T cells. Using the same blood draw, the study looked at two additional independent replicas of 1 million unique cDNA reads for two donors, one aged 18 to 29 and the other aged 80 or older. To track age-related changes in TCR beta repertoire diversity, the study relied on deep sequencing normalized with unique cDNA molecular identifiers. Four age groups were formed from the donors: young (average approximately 15 years), middle-aged (around 39), aged (62) and long-lived (about 80).

This clonotype turned up a few times. Its cognate antigen has yet to be identified. Base quality data are lacking; no much larger clone is found one base away. The study at large found these results: Conclusive comparison of naive and antigen-experienced compartments was prevented by the profiling of bulk unsorted PBMCs. There was a strong correlation between observed TCR beta diversity and the percentage of naive T cells measured by flow cytometry. As age increased, observed TCR beta diversity per million T cells dropped in a roughly linear way, and a significant reduction was already evident by age 40. Because the CMV infection status of the donors was unknown, age-related changes in expanded clonotypes may potentially have been confounded. Compared with the aged group, the long-lived group had more naive CD4+ T cells, fewer expanded clones and increased TCR diversity, suggesting age selection. Estimates of total diversity from one million sequenced T cells were regarded as lower bounds and underestimates.

The library was obtained by 5' RACE. For sequencing, an Illumina HiSeq 2500 was employed. A second PCR of roughly 7 to 11 cycles was performed with a sample-barcoded 5' primer and a J-beta primer mix. A template-switch 5' adaptor carrying 12 random nucleotides introduced a unique molecular identifier onto each TCR beta cDNA molecule. At least 3 million CDR3-containing paired-end reads were obtained from each sample. First-strand cDNA synthesis was performed from all RNA using the Mint cDNA synthesis kit, with priming by a TRBC-specific oligonucleotide. All cDNA was treated with uracil-DNA glycosylase and then went through a first 18-cycle PCR with the universal primers M1SS and BC2_uni_R. Per the source publication's procedure: For normalization, 1 million high-quality reads were randomly selected from each sample, with every read carrying a distinct molecular identifier. Reads with shared molecular identifiers were discarded instead of being binned into consensus sequences. CDR3 identification, clonotype clustering and error correction used MiTCR with a Q25 quality threshold and the strictest error-elimination algorithm. A nonparametric unseen species model with Euler transformation was used to estimate a lower bound on total TCR beta diversity. TCRdb's own reprocessing of the public reads used fastp at Q25 and MiXCR and kept productive beta chains. Each CDR3 protein appears once, grouped with its most common genes and DNA. The V and J calls and clone size are TCRdb's, not the authors'. Across this sample there are almost 550,000 distinct CDR3 sequences, with 24% seen only once. Roughly 9.4% of the sample comes from the top ten.

Donors were 39 systemically healthy Caucasian individuals from Russia aged 6 to 90 years. Each donor gave roughly 9.5 milliliters of peripheral blood, collected into EDTA-treated Vacutainer tubes. Ficoll-Paque density-gradient centrifugation was used to isolate PBMCs, with at least 6.5 million obtained per sample. Trizol reagent was used to extract total RNA from the PBMCs, yielding at least 5.5 micrograms per sample. The percentages of naive CD45RAhigh/CD27high T cells were determined by flow cytometry on a PBMC aliquot from every donor. This same sample was also taken into another study, of T cells of mothers and their children. Per the second study: Nine systemically healthy Caucasian individuals, comprising three mothers and their six children, were included as donors. cDNA synthesis used all of the extracted RNA, with about 1.5 ug of RNA in each 15 ul reaction. In the second PCR, the M1S primer introduced both the sample barcodes and 2-4 random nucleotides. Over 8.5 million TCR beta CDR3 reads were obtained for each mother, and 2.5 million to 3 million reads were obtained for each child. Thymic selection similarly shapes TCR recombination output in related and unrelated pairs, with minor effect from inherited differences. Related mother-child pairs always showed normalized repertoire overlap that was slightly higher than in unrelated mother-child pairs, though the difference was never significant. No persistent microchimeric T cell clones were found, with a detection sensitivity of around 100 clones per million clonotypes. Deep NGS was used in the study to compare the TCR beta repertoires of mothers and children and to look for features that separate related mother-child pairs from unrelated individuals. On average, the children were approximately 11 +/- 4 years old, while the mothers were around 42 +/- 4 years old. After adapter ligation with NEBNext reagents, the libraries were sequenced on Illumina HiSeq 2000 with 100+100 nt paired-end reads. To prevent cross-contamination, the mother and child libraries were prepared a month apart and were sequenced in separate runs. Between roughly 500,000 and 2,300,000 distinct TCR beta clonotypes were identified per donor. Naive TCR beta clonotypes were estimated from low-frequency clonotypes matched to each donor's FACS-determined naive share, without sorting.

This clonotype was sampled from a boy aged 5-17 years in good health. Material for sequencing was blood.

This receptor carries the CDR3 CASSRGLLGGSLYNEQFF. The sequenced DNA: TGTGCCAGTAGTAGAGGCCTACTTGGCGGGAGTCTTTACAATGAGCAGTTCTTC. The V gene is TRBV19 and the J gene is TRBJ2-1, with 7 bases in between that match TRBD2. The CDR1 and CDR2 encoded by the germline V gene (reference sequence) are LNHDA and SQIVND. Clipping removes 4 bases from V and 4 bases from J, with 16 as the unmatched junction base count. The CDR3 measures 18 amino acids from cysteine to phenylalanine. Left in the record is the CDR3 DNA by itself, 54 bases read in frame from the first base.